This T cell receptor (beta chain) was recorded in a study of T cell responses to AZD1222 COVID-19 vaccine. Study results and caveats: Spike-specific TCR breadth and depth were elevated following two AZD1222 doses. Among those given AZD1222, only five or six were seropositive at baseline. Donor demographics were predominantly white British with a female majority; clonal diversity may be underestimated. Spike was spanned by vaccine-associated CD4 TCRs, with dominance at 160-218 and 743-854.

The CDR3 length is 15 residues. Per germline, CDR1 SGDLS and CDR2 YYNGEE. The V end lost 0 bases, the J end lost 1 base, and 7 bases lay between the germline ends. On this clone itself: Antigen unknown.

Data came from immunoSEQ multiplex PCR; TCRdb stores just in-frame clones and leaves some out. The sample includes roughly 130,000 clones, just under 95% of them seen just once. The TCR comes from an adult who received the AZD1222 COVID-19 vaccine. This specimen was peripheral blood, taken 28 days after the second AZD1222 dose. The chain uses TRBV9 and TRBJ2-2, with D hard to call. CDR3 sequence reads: CASSVVSGNTGELFF. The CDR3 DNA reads TGTGCCAGCAGCGTAGTTTCCGGGAACACCGGGGAGCTGTTTTTT.